The 3 T cell receptor beta chains given below trace back to one sample, sequenced in a study of T cell repertoires in cytomegalovirus infection (dated by TCRdb to about 2019). Instrument used: Illumina HiSeq 1500. Through fastp at Q25 and MiXCR, TCRdb rebuilt clones from the public reads, retaining in-frame beta chains. Rows are unified per CDR3 protein, each entry keeping the most common DNA and genes. Counted in this sample were 640,000 or so distinct CDR3 sequences; roughly 33% of them appeared once. The ten largest account for about 20% of the sample. What these receptors recognize is not known. In the paper's terms, the treatment or condition label means: in vitro stimulation with specific CMV peptide epitopes to enrich CMV-specific T cells. The starting material was cultured PBMCs, obtained from culture after CMV antigen stimulation. These receptors all come from a human donor in good health (CMV status not recorded). Some clones in this sample may be carry-over from other donors' samples.

The V and J genes are TRBV20-1 and TRBJ2-7, with TRBD1 as a possible D gene (6 bases). Germline CDR1 is DFQATT and CDR2 is SNEGSKA (reference sequence). CDR3 length: 15 amino acids. V lost 0 bases, J lost 2 bases, and 14 bases lay in between. The CDR3 here is CSARDPDRSAYEQYF. CDR3 bases: TGCAGTGCTAGAGATCCCGACAGGTCGGCCTACGAGCAGTACTTC.

The V call is TRBV15, the J call TRBJ2-2; D is perhaps TRBD1 or TRBD2 (6 bases each). This CDR3 is 17 amino acids long. Germline V gene lookup returns CDR1 LNHNV and CDR2 YYDKDF (reference sequence). Trimming shortened V by 0 bases and J by 3 bases, and 14 bases separated the two germline ends. CDR3 residues: CATSRDLEGVDTGELFF. In DNA, the CDR3 is TGTGCCACCAGCAGAGATCTGGAGGGGGTGGACACCGGGGAGCTGTTTTTT.

The chain joins TRBV6-1 to TRBJ1-1; D unresolved. V was clipped by 2 bases and J by 6 bases, with 13 bases between them. Germline V gives CDR1 MNHNS, CDR2 SASEGT. This CDR3 has 14 amino acids. The CDR3 region has the DNA TGTGCCAGCAGTGAATTGCGACAAGACGCTGAAGCTTTCTTT. Residues: CASSELRQDAEAFF.